This T cell receptor beta chain was recorded in a study of T cells in Graves' hyperthyroidism and ophthalmopathy. General study findings and limits: For ophthalmopathy, model prediction preceded onset by a median approximately 6 months. Most thyroid clonotypes expanded above 0.001 appeared in blood too. Ophthalmopathy and stable hyperthyroidism were told apart by a 13 V-J model.

The V gene lost 4 bases and the J gene lost 3 bases, with 21 bases spanning the gap. The CDR3 has 18 residues. Germline V gene lookup returns CDR1 SGHAT and CDR2 FQNNGV. A few counts support this clonotype. Its cognate antigen is unknown. For the diagnoses, clinical symptoms, serum thyroxine and TRAb, thyroid ultrasound and orbital computed tomography were used. Amplified TCR beta CDR3 regions derived from RNA transcripts. The HTBI primer set was used in a first-round RT-PCR of the TCR CDR3. TCRdb itself ran the multiplex PCR reads through MiXCR, one entry per CDR3 protein. The sample lists some 300,000 distinct CDR3 sequences, roughly 15% occurring once.

The chain is built from TRBV11-2 and TRBJ1-4; possibly TRBD1 for D (5 bases). The receptor was isolated from a woman in her twenties or thirties with Graves' hyperthyroidism that later progressed to Graves' ophthalmopathy. Source material: blood. This CDR3 is CASSSPREGWLPNEKLFF. The CDR3 DNA reads TGTGCCAGCAGCTCGCCGCGGGAGGGGTGGCTCCCTAATGAAAAACTGTTTTTT. The entire variable domain, with the rest obtained from reference TRBV11-2 and TRBJ1-4, is as follows: EAGVAQSPRYKIIEKRQSVAFWCNPISGHATLYWYQQILGQGPKLLIQFQNNGVVDDSQLPKDRFSAERLKGVDSTLKIQPAKLEDSAVYLCASSSPREGWLPNEKLFFGSGTQLSVL.